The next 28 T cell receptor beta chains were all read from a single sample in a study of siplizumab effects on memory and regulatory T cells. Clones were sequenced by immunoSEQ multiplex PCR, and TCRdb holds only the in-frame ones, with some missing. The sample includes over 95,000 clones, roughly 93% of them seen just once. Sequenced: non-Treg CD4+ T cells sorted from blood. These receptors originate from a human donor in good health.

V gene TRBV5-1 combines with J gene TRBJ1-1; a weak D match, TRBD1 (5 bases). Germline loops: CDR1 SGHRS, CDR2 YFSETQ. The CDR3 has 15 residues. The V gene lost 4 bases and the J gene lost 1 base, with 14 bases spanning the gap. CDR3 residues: CASSATGGGNTEAFF. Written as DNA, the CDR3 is TGCGCCAGCAGCGCCACAGGCGGAGGGAACACTGAAGCTTTCTTT.

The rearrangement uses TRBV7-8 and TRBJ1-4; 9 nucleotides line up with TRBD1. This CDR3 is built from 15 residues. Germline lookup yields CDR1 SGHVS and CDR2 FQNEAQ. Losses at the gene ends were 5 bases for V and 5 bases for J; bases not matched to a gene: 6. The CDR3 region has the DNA TGTGCCAGCAGCATCCTGACAGGGGGGAATGAAAAACTGTTTTTT. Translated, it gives CASSILTGGNEKLFF.

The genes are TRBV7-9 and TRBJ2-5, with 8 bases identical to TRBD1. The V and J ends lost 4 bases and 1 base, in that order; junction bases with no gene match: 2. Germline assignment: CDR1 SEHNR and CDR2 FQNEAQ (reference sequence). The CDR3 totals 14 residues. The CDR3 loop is CASSSQGGQETQYF. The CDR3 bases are TGTGCCAGCAGCTCACAGGGGGGCCAAGAGACCCAGTACTTC.

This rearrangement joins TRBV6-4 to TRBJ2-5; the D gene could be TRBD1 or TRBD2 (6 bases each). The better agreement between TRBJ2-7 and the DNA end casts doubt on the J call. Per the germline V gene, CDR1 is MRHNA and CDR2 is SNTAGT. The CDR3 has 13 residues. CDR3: CASSLEGGGEQYF. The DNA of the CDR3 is TGTGCCAGCAGTCTAGAGGGGGGAGGCGAGCAGTACTTC.

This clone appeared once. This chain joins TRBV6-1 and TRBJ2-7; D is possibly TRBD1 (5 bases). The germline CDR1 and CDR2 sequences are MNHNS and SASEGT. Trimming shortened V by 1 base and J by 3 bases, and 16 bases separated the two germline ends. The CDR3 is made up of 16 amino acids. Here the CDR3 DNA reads TGTGCCAGCAGTGAAGGTTTGGCAGGGAATCTCTACGAGCAGTACTTC. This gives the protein CASSEGLAGNLYEQYF.

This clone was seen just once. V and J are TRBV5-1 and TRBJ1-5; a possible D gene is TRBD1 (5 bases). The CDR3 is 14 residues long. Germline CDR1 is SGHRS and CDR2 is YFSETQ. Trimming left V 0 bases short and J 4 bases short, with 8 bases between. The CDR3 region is CASSLDSGNQPQHF. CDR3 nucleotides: TGCGCCAGCAGCTTGGACTCAGGGAATCAGCCCCAGCATTTT.

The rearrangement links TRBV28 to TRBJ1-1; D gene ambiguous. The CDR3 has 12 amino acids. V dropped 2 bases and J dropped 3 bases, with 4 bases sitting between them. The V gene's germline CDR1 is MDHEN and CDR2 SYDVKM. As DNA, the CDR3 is TGTGCCAGCAGTTTACCGTACACTGAAGCTTTCTTT. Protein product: CASSLPYTEAFF.

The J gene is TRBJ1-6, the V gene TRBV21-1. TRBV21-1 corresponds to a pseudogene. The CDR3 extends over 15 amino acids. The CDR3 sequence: CASSKERGRDSPLHF. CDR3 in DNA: TGTGCCAGCAGCAAAGAACGGGGCAGGGATTCACCCCTCCACTTT.

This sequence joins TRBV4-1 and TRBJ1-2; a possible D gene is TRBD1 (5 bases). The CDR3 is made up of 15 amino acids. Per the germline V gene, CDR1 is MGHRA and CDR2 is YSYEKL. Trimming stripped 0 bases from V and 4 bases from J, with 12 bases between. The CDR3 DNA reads TGCGCCAGCAGCCAAGATCGTCAGGGTACCTATGGCTACACCTTC. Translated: CASSQDRQGTYGYTF.

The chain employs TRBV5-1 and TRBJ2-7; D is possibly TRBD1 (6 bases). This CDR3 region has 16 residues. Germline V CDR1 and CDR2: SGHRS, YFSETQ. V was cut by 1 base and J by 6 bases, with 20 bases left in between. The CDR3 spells CASSLHNLWQGSEQYF. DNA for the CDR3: TGCGCCAGCAGCTTGCATAACCTCTGGCAGGGGAGCGAGCAGTACTTC. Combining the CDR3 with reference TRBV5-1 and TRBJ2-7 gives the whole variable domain KAGVTQTPRYLIKTRGQQVTLSCSPISGHRSVSWYQQTPGQGLQFLFEYFSETQRNKGNFPGRFSGRQFSNSRSEMNVSTLELGDSALYLCASSLHNLWQGSEQYFGPGTRLTVT.

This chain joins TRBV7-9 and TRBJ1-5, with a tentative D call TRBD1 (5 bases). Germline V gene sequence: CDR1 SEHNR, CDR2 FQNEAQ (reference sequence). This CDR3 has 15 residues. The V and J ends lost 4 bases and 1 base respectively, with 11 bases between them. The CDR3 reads CASSSTALSNQPQHF. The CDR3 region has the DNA TGTGCCAGCAGCTCGACAGCCCTGAGCAATCAGCCCCAGCATTTT.

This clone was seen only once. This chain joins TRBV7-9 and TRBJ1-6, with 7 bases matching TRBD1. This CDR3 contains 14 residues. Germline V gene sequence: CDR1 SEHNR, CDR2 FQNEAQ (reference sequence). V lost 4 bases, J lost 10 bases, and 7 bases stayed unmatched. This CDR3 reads CASSSQGTLSPLHF. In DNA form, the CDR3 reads TGTGCCAGCAGCTCACAGGGGACACTCTCACCCCTCCACTTT.

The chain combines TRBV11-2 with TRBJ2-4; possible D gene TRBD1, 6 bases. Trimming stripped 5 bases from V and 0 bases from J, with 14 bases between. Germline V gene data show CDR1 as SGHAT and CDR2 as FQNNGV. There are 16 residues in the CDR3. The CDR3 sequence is CASSTRTDLAKNIQYF. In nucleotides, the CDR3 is TGTGCCAGCAGCACCCGGACAGACTTAGCCAAAAACATTCAGTACTTC.

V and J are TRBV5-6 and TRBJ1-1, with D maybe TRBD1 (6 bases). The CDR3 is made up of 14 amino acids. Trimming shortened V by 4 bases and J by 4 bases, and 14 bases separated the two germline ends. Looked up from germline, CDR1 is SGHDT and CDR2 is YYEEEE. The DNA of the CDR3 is TGTGCCAGCAGCCCCGACATAGGGGGCACTGAAGCTTTCTTT. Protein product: CASSPDIGGTEAFF.

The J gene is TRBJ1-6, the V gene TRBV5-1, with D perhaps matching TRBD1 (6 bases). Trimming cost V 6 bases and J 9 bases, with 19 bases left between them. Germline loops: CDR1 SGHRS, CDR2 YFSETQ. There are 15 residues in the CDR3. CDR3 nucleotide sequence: TGCGCCAGCACAGCCGGGCAGGGGAGGGGTTCACCCCTCCACTTT. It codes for CASTAGQGRGSPLHF.

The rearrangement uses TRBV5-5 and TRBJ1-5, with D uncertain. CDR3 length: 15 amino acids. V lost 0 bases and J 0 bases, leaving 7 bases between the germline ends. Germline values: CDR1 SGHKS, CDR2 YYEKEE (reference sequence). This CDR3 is CASSLAWVSNQPQHF. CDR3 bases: TGTGCCAGCAGCTTGGCGTGGGTTAGCAATCAGCCCCAGCATTTT.

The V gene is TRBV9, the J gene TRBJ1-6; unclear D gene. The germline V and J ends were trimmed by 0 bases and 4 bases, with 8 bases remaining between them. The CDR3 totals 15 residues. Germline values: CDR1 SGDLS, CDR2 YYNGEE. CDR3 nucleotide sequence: TGTGCCAGCAGCGTAGGGGAGACGTATAATTCACCCCTCCACTTT. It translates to CASSVGETYNSPLHF. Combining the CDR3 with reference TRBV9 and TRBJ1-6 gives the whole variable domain DSGVTQTPKHLITATGQRVTLRCSPRSGDLSVYWYQQSLDQGLQFLIQYYNGEERAKGNILERFSAQQFPDLHSELNLSSLELGDSALYFCASSVGETYNSPLHFGNGTRLTVT.

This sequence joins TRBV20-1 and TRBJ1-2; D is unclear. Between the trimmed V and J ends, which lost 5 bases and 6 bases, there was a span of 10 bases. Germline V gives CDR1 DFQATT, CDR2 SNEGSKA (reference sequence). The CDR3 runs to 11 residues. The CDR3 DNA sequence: TGCAGTGCTGAACCTCAAAATGGCTACACCTTC. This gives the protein CSAEPQNGYTF.

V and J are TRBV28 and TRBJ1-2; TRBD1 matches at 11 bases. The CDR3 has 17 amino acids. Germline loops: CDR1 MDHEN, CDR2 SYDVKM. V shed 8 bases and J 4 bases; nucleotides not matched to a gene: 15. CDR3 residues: CASQKGGTGGFRYGYTF. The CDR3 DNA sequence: TGTGCCAGCCAAAAGGGGGGGACAGGGGGTTTCCGCTATGGCTACACCTTC.

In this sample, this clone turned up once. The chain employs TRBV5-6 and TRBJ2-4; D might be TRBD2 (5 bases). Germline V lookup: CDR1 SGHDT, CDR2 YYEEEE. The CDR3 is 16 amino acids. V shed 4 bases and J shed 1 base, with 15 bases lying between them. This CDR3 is CASSNRRGLAKNIQYF. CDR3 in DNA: TGTGCCAGCAGCAACCGCCGGGGATTGGCCAAAAACATTCAGTACTTC.

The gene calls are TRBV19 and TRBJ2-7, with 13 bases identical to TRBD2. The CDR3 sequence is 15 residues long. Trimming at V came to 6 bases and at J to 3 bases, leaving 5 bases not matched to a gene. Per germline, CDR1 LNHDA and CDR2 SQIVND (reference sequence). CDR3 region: CASSRGTSGNYEQYF. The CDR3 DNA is TGTGCCAGTAGCCGCGGGACTAGCGGGAACTACGAGCAGTACTTC.

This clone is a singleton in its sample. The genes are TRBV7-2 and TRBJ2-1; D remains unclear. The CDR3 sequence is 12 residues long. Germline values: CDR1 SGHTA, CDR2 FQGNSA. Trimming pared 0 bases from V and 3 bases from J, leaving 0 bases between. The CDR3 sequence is CASSLAYNEQFF. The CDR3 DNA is TGTGCCAGCAGCTTAGCCTACAATGAGCAGTTCTTC. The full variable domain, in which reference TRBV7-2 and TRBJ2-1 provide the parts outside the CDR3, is GAGVSQSPSNKVTEKGKDVELRCDPISGHTALYWYRQSLGQGLEFLIYFQGNSAPDKSGLPSDRFSAERTGGSVSTLTIQRTQQEDSAVYLCASSLAYNEQFFGPGTRLTVL.

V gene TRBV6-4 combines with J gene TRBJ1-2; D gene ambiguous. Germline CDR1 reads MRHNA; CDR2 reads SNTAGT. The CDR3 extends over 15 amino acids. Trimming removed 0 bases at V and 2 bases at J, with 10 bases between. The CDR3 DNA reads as TGTGCCAGCAGTGACTCGAGTTCGGGGAACTATGGCTACACCTTC. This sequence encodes CASSDSSSGNYGYTF.

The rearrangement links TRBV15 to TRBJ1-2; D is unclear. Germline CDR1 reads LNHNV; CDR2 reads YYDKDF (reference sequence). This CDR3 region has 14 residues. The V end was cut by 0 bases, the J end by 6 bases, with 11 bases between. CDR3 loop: CATSRDPGVNGYTF. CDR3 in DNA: TGTGCCACCAGCAGAGACCCGGGCGTTAATGGCTACACCTTC.

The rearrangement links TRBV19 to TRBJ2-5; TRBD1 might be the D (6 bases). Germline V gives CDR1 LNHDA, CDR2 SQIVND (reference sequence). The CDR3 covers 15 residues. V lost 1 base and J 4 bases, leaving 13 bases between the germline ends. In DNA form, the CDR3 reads TGTGCCAGTAGTATAGGGTCGGGCAGGGGAGAGACCCAGTACTTC. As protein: CASSIGSGRGETQYF.

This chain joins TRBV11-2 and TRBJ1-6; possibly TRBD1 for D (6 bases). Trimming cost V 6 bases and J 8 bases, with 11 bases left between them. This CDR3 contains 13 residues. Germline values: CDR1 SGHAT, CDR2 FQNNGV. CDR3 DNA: TGTGCCAGCAGACGAACAGGGTATTCACCCCTCCACTTT. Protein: CASRRTGYSPLHF. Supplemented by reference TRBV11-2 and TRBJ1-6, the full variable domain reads EAGVAQSPRYKIIEKRQSVAFWCNPISGHATLYWYQQILGQGPKLLIQFQNNGVVDDSQLPKDRFSAERLKGVDSTLKIQPAKLEDSAVYLCASRRTGYSPLHFGNGTRLTVT.

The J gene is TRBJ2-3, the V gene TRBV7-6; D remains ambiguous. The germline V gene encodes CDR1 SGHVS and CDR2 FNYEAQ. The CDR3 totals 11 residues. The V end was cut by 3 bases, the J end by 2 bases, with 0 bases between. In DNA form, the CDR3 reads TGTGCCAGCAGCTTCACAGATACGCAGTATTTT. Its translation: CASSFTDTQYF.

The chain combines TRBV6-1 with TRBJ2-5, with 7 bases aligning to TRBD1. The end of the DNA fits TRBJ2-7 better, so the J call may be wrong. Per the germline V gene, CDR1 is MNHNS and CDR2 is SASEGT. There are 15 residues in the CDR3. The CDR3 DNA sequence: TGTGCCAGCAGTGTCTCCGGGACAGAGACCTACGAGCAGTACTTC. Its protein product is CASSVSGTETYEQYF.